The 24 T cell receptor beta chains below were found in one sample sequenced in a study of identical twins. Each CDR3 protein gets one entry after TCRdb re-called the 5' RACE reads with MiXCR. The repertoire holds roughly 570,000 distinct CDR3 sequences, with approximately 10% as singletons. This sample also appeared in a second study, on yellow fever vaccine responses in identical twins.

The sample was PBMCs. These TCRs come from a woman aged 18-35 years in good health.

The gene calls are TRBV5-1 and TRBJ2-3, with D tentatively TRBD2 (5 bases). The CDR3 spans 16 residues. From germline, CDR1 is SGHRS and CDR2 YFSETQ. Trimming took 4 bases from V and 0 from J, leaving 15 bases between them. As DNA, the CDR3 is TGCGCCAGCAGCCTGAGAGGGAGTGTGAGCACAGATACGCAGTATTTT. Translation gives CASSLRGSVSTDTQYF.

This clonotype showed up many times. The J gene is TRBJ2-5, the V gene TRBV15; D unresolved. This CDR3 comprises 15 residues. From germline, CDR1 is LNHNV and CDR2 YYDKDF (reference sequence). With 0 bases removed from V and 5 bases from J, the gap between germline ends came to 13 bases. CDR3 bases: TGTGCCACCAGCAGAGATCGGTCGGATCAGGAGACCCAGTACTTC. It translates to CATSRDRSDQETQYF. Full variable domain (rest looked up from reference TRBV15 and TRBJ2-5): DAMVIQNPRYQVTQFGKPVTLSCSQTLNHNVMYWYQQKSSQAPKLLFHYYDKDFNNEADTPDNFQSRRPNTSFCFLDIRSPGLGDTAMYLCATSRDRSDQETQYFGPGTRLLVL.

This clonotype was detected ten times or more. This chain links TRBV18 with TRBJ2-7, with D perhaps matching TRBD2 (5 bases). This CDR3 region has 12 residues. Deletions cut 3 bases from V and 6 bases from J, with 9 bases between. From germline, CDR1 is KGHSH and CDR2 LQKENI. CDR3 sequence (DNA): TGTGCCAGCTCACCTAAGAGGGCCGAGCAGTACTTC. Protein sequence: CASSPKRAEQYF.

This clonotype was observed a handful of times. This chain joins TRBV24-1 and TRBJ2-7, with D hard to call. Trimming removed 6 bases at V and 5 bases at J, with 10 bases between. Looked up from germline, CDR1 is KGHDR and CDR2 is SFDVKD. The CDR3 runs 12 residues. The CDR3 bases are TGTGCCACCAGTCTAGGGCGGAACGAGCAGTACTTC. Amino acid sequence: CATSLGRNEQYF.

The rearrangement joins TRBV9 to TRBJ2-3, with D unresolved. Germline V gives CDR1 SGDLS, CDR2 YYNGEE. Trimming shortened V by 0 bases and J by 2 bases, and 7 bases separated the two germline ends. The CDR3 runs 14 residues. Written as DNA, the CDR3 is TGTGCCAGCAGCGTAGGCTGGATCACAGATACGCAGTATTTT. Its translation: CASSVGWITDTQYF.

This clonotype was picked up many times. The rearrangement links TRBV5-1 to TRBJ2-4, with 8 bases identical to TRBD1. J was trimmed by 9 bases and V by 4 bases; bases with no gene match: 12. This CDR3 is 15 amino acids long. The germline gives CDR1 SGHRS, CDR2 YFSETQ. Here the CDR3 DNA reads TGCGCCAGCAGCGTTACCGGGACAGGTGCGCCCATTCAGTACTTC. It encodes CASSVTGTGAPIQYF.

The chain uses TRBV25-1 and TRBJ2-7; D uncertain. The CDR3 loop spans 15 amino acids. With 1 base removed from V and 4 bases from J, the gap between germline ends came to 14 bases. CDR1 is MGHDK and CDR2 is SYGVNS in the germline V gene. CDR3 coding DNA: TGTGCCAGCAGTGAATCGAGTTTTCGGCGATACGAGCAGTACTTC. It is translated as CASSESSFRRYEQYF.

The genes are TRBV5-6 and TRBJ2-2; possible D gene TRBD2, 5 bases. The CDR3 spans 18 residues. Per germline, CDR1 SGHDT and CDR2 YYEEEE. The V end was cut by 4 bases, the J end by 2 bases, with 21 bases between. The CDR3 is CASSQRTTGIPNTGELFF. The DNA for the CDR3 is TGTGCCAGCAGCCAGAGAACGACGGGGATCCCAAACACCGGGGAGCTGTTTTTT.

Only a few counts were recorded for this clonotype. The chain combines TRBV12-5 with TRBJ1-6, with a weak D call TRBD1 (5 bases). This CDR3 region has 15 residues. Trimming shortened V by 1 base and J by 9 bases, and 13 bases separated the two germline ends. The germline V gene encodes CDR1 LGHNT and CDR2 FRNRAP. The DNA of the CDR3 is TGTGCTAGTGGTTTGGACGGGACGTTTGGTTCACCCCTCCACTTT. This encodes CASGLDGTFGSPLHF. The whole variable domain, filled in from reference TRBV12-5 and TRBJ1-6, reads DARVTQTPRHKVTEMGQEVTMRCQPILGHNTVFWYRQTMMQGLELLAYFRNRAPLDDSGMPKDRFSAEMPDATLATLKIQPSEPRDSAVYFCASGLDGTFGSPLHFGNGTRLTVT.

This clonotype was observed at least ten times. The CDR3 sequence is CASSVPPRYEQYF. For the CDR3, the DNA is TGTGCCAGCAGCGTACCCCCGCGCTACGAGCAGTACTTC. This chain joins TRBV7-9 and TRBJ2-7; D is unclear. V lost 5 bases and J lost 3, with 11 bases in between. The CDR3 totals 13 residues. The germline CDR1 and CDR2 sequences are SEHNR and FQNEAQ (reference sequence).

This chain links TRBV6-1 with TRBJ1-1; 9 bases agree with TRBD1. Germline V CDR1 and CDR2: MNHNS, SASEGT. The ends lost 6 bases at V and 3 bases at J; junction bases unmatched: 5. The CDR3 loop spans 14 amino acids. CDR3 protein: CASSGGQGYTEAFF. DNA for the CDR3: TGTGCCAGCAGCGGGGGACAGGGTTACACTGAAGCTTTCTTT.

This clonotype was seen repeatedly, ten times or more. The V and J genes are TRBV2 and TRBJ2-1; 13 nucleotides line up with TRBD2. CDR1 and CDR2 (germline): SNHLY, FYNNEI. V shed 6 bases, J shed 10 bases, and the junction held 9 bases outside the gene matches. The CDR3 is made up of 15 amino acids. The CDR3 reads CASSTLAGGPGEQFF. The CDR3 coding sequence is TGTGCCAGCAGCACACTAGCGGGAGGGCCGGGAGAGCAGTTCTTC.

This clonotype was counted at least ten times. The chain employs TRBV12-3 or TRBV12-4 and TRBJ2-7; 7 bases map to TRBD1. J was trimmed by 3 bases and V by 7 bases; bases with no gene match: 6. The CDR3 sequence is 13 residues long. DNA of the CDR3: TGTGCCAGCACCCTTTGGGACAGCTACGAGCAGTACTTC. This translates into CASTLWDSYEQYF.

This clonotype was observed many times. V is TRBV28 and J is TRBJ2-7; TRBD2 is a possible D gene (6 bases). CDR1 and CDR2 from the germline V gene are MDHEN and SYDVKM. The CDR3 contains 15 residues. The ends were cut back, 6 bases at V and 4 bases at J, with 19 bases in the middle. The CDR3 sequence: CASSKDGDLSYEQYF. The CDR3 coding sequence is TGTGCCAGCAGCAAGGACGGGGACTTGTCGTACGAGCAGTACTTC.

This clonotype came up a few times. The gene calls are TRBV12-3 or TRBV12-4 and TRBJ2-1; 11 bases are shared with TRBD2. V was pared by 3 bases and J by 10 bases, with 5 bases of the junction left unmatched. The CDR3 covers 14 residues. CDR3 bases: TGTGCCAGCAGTTTTTCCCTAGCGGGGGGCGAGCAGTTCTTC. This codes for CASSFSLAGGEQFF.

This clonotype has just a few counts. The V and J genes are TRBV30 and TRBJ2-1; 8 nucleotides align to TRBD2. The V gene's germline CDR1 is GTSNPN and CDR2 SVGIG (reference sequence). CDR3 length equals 14 residues. The J segment lost 6 bases and the V segment lost 3 bases, leaving 7 bases of the junction unmatched. In nucleotides, the CDR3 is TGTGCCTGGAGCGGGGGGGGAATGCTCAATGAGCAGTTCTTC. It translates to CAWSGGGMLNEQFF.

This clonotype was recorded many times. This chain connects TRBV10-3 to TRBJ2-3; D unclear. V was shortened by 2 bases and J by 0 bases, with 3 bases between the two germline ends. Germline V CDR1 and CDR2: ENHRY, SYGVKD. This CDR3 region has 13 residues. The CDR3 sequence is CAISEHSTDTQYF. Here the CDR3 DNA reads TGTGCCATCAGTGAGCACAGCACAGATACGCAGTATTTT.

This clonotype was picked up many times. The rearrangement links TRBV29-1 to TRBJ1-1; TRBD1 might be the D (6 bases). Germline CDR1 reads SQVTM; CDR2 reads ANQGSEA. There are 14 residues in the CDR3. Between the trimmed V and J ends, which lost 7 bases and 3 bases, there was a span of 18 bases. The CDR3 reads CSAQRGPVDTEAFF. For the CDR3, the DNA is TGCAGCGCCCAACGGGGGCCGGTGGACACTGAAGCTTTCTTT.

The chain combines TRBV12-3 or TRBV12-4 with TRBJ1-1; D is undetermined. V lost 0 bases and J 10 bases, leaving 9 bases between the germline ends. This CDR3 region has 12 residues. The DNA of the CDR3 is TGTGCCAGCAGTTTAGCTGAGGTGGGAGCTTTCTTT. It yields the protein CASSLAEVGAFF.

As concerns this clonotype: A read error may be the cause here, since a much bigger clone is one base away. A read error is likely, as this CDR3 ends without the conserved phenylalanine or tryptophan. The rearrangement uses TRBV29-1 and TRBJ2-7, with D possibly being TRBD1 (5 bases). V lost 6 bases and J 1 base, leaving 10 bases between the germline ends. The V gene's germline CDR1 is SQVTM and CDR2 ANQGSEA. This CDR3 is 12 amino acids long. The CDR3 here is CSVLTASYEQYS. DNA for the CDR3: TGCAGCGTCTTGACAGCGTCCTACGAGCAGTACTCC.

This clonotype was observed at least ten times. The chain links TRBV12-3 or TRBV12-4 to TRBJ2-5; the match to TRBD1 covers 10 bases. This CDR3 region has 16 residues. The V gene end was trimmed by 3 bases and the J gene end by 5 bases; junction bases not matched to a gene: 9. The CDR3 region has the DNA TGTGCCAGCAGTTTTACCGGGACAGGGGATGGGGAGACCCAGTACTTC. Translation gives CASSFTGTGDGETQYF.

This chain uses TRBV7-9 with TRBJ2-3, with TRBD2 matching 8 bases. CDR1 and CDR2 (germline): SEHNR, FQNEAQ (reference sequence). J gave up 2 bases and V 1 base, and 5 bases lay outside the gene matches. The CDR3 runs to 16 residues. The CDR3 protein is CASSLELAVFTDTQYF. CDR3 nucleotide sequence: TGTGCCAGCAGCTTAGAACTAGCGGTGTTCACAGATACGCAGTATTTT.

The sample holds many counts of this clonotype. The chain combines TRBV5-6 with TRBJ2-1; D call uncertain. This CDR3 has 17 residues. Trimming took 2 bases from V and 4 from J, leaving 19 bases between them. CDR1 is SGHDT and CDR2 is YYEEEE in the germline V gene. CDR3 protein: CASSFPYYSALYNEQFF. CDR3 bases: TGTGCCAGCAGCTTTCCTTACTATTCGGCTCTGTACAATGAGCAGTTCTTC. Combining the CDR3 with reference TRBV5-6 and TRBJ2-1 gives the whole variable domain DAGVTQSPTHLIKTRGQQVTLRCSPKSGHDTVSWYQQALGQGPQFIFQYYEEEERQRGNFPDRFSGHQFPNYSSELNVNALLLGDSALYLCASSFPYYSALYNEQFFGPGTRLTVL.

This rearrangement joins TRBV20-1 to TRBJ2-3; 9 nucleotides align to TRBD2. The CDR3 runs 17 residues. Unmatched junction bases numbered 20, after V lost 6 bases and J lost 7 bases. Germline CDR1 is DFQATT and CDR2 is SNEGSKA (reference sequence). The CDR3 DNA reads as TGCAGTGCCCCACCCCCTGCGTCGGCGGGGGGGCCGAATACGCAGTATTTT. This sequence encodes CSAPPPASAGGPNTQYF.